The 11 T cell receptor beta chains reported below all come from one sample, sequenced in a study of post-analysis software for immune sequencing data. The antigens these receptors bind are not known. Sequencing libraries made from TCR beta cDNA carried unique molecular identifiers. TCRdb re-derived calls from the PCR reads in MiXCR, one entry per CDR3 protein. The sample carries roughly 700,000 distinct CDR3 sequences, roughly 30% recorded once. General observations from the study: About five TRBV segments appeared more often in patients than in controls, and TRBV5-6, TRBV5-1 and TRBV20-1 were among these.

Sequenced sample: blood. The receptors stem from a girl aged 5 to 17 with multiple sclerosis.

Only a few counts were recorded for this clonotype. CDR3 DNA: TGCAGTGCCGCGATTAGCGGGAGCACAGATACGCAGTATTTT. Translation: CSAAISGSTDTQYF. The rearrangement links TRBV20-1 to TRBJ2-3; 7 positions agree with TRBD2. This CDR3 has 14 amino acids. The V segment lost 6 bases and the J segment 0 bases; nucleotides outside the gene matches: 6. Germline-derived CDR1 and CDR2 are DFQATT and SNEGSKA (reference sequence).

CDR3 DNA: TGCAGTGCTAGTCTTCTCCGGGCTAGCGGCCAAGAGACCCAGTACTTC. Its translation: CSASLLRASGQETQYF. This sequence joins TRBV20-1 and TRBJ2-5; TRBD2 agrees at 7 bases. The trim removed 3 bases at V and 1 base at J, leaving 11 bases unmatched. Germline-derived CDR1 and CDR2 are DFQATT and SNEGSKA (reference sequence). The CDR3 runs 16 residues.

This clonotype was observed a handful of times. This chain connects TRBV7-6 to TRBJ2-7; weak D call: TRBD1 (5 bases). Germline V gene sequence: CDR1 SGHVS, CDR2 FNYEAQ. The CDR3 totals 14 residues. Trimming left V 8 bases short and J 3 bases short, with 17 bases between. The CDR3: CASAPGKGDYEQYF. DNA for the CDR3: TGTGCCAGCGCCCCAGGGAAAGGGGACTACGAGCAGTACTTC.

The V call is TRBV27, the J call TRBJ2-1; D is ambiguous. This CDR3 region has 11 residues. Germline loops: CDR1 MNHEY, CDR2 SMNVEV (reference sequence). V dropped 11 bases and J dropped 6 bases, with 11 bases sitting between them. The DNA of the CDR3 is TGTGCCGCGACCGACGGCAATGAGCAGTTCTTC. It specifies CAATDGNEQFF.

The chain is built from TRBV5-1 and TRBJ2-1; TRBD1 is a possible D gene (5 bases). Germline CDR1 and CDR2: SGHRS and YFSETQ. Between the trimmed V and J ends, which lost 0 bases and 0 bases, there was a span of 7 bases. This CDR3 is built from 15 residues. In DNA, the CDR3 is TGCGCCAGCAGCTTGGGACAGTTCTCCTACAATGAGCAGTTCTTC. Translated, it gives CASSLGQFSYNEQFF.

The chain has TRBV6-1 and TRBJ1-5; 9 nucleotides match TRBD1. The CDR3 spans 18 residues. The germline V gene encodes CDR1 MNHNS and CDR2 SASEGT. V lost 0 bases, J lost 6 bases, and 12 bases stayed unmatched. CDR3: CASSEAFVGTGYGQPQHF. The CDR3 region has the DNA TGTGCCAGCAGTGAAGCCTTTGTGGGGACAGGGTACGGTCAGCCCCAGCATTTT.

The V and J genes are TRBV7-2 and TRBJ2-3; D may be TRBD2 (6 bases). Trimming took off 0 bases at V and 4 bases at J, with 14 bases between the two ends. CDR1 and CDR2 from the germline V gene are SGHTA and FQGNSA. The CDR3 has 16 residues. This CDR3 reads CASSLAGEAISDTQYF. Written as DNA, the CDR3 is TGTGCCAGCAGCTTAGCAGGGGAGGCAATCTCAGATACGCAGTATTTT.

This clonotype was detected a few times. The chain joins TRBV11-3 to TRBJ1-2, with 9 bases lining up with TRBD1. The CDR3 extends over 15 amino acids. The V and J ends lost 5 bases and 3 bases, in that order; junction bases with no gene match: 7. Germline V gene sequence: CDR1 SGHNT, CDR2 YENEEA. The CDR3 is CASSPGTGIYYGYTF. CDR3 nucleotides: TGTGCCAGCAGCCCAGGGACAGGGATATACTATGGCTACACCTTC. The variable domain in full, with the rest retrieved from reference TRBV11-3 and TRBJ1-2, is EAGVVQSPRYKIIEKKQPVAFWCNPISGHNTLYWYLQNLGQGPELLIRYENEEAVDDSQLPKDRFSAERLKGVDSTLKIQPAELGDSAVYLCASSPGTGIYYGYTFGSGTRLTVV.

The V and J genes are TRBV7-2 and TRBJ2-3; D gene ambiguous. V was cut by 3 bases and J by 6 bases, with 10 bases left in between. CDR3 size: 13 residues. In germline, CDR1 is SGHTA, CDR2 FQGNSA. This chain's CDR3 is CASSLGFWDTQYF. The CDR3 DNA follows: TGTGCCAGCAGCTTGGGTTTCTGGGATACGCAGTATTTT. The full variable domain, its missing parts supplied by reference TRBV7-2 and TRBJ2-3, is GAGVSQSPSNKVTEKGKDVELRCDPISGHTALYWYRQSLGQGLEFLIYFQGNSAPDKSGLPSDRFSAERTGGSVSTLTIQRTQQEDSAVYLCASSLGFWDTQYFGPGTRLTVL.

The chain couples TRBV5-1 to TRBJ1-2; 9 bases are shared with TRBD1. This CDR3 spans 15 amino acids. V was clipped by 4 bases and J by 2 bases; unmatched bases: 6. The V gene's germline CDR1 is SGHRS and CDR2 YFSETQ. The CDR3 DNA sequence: TGCGCCAGCAGCGGCGGGACAGGGTGGAACTATGGCTACACCTTC. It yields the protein CASSGGTGWNYGYTF.

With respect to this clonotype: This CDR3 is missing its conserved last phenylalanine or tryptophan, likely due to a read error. DNA of the CDR3: TGTGCCAGCAGTTACTCCAGACAGACTAACTATGGCTACACCGTC. It yields the protein CASSYSRQTNYGYTV. This chain links TRBV6-5 with TRBJ1-2, with D possibly being TRBD1 (5 bases). Per germline, CDR1 MNHEY and CDR2 SVGAGI. V was shortened by 0 bases and J by 0 bases, with 8 bases between the two germline ends. The CDR3 has 15 residues.